These T cell receptor beta chains were read from a single sample in a study of beta chain features in type 1 diabetes. Here immunoSEQ multiplex PCR was the method, and the copy in TCRdb shows in-frame clones only, minus some. The sample lists 53,000 or so clones, 55% to 80% occurring once. Sequenced sample: stem cell memory CD4+ T cells from blood. The receptors originated from a woman in her thirties with type 1 diabetes. Each CDR3 is given with its conserved first and last residue. The D gene is left open where the match is weak. Clone size, where shown, is once, few, many, or a class for clones that have expanded.

V	J	size	D	DNA	CDR3
TRBV13	TRBJ2-5	NA	TRBD2	TGTGCCAGCAGCACCCGGACTAGCGGGAGTGTGTTAGAGACCCAGTACTTC	CASSTRTSGSVLETQYF
TRBV7-3	TRBJ2-2	few	TRBD2	TGTGCCAGCAGCTTATATAGCGGGAGTGCCGCCGGGGAGCTGTTTTTT	CASSLYSGSAAGELFF
TRBV12-5	TRBJ1-2	NA	NA	TGTGCTAGTGGAGTCAGCTCGGCATGGGGGCCTGGGGGCTACACCTTC	CASGVSSAWGPGGYTF
TRBV5-1	TRBJ2-1	NA	NA	TGCGCCAGCAGCTTGAGGGCTAGCGCATACAATGAGCAGTTCTTC	CASSLRASAYNEQFF
TRBV15	TRBJ2-1	NA	NA	TGTGCCACCAGCAGAGATCGGGTTAGCGGCATAGAGCAGTTCTTC	CATSRDRVSGIEQFF
TRBV5-1	TRBJ2-3	NA	TRBD2	TGCGCCAGCCAAGCGGGAGTCGGCACAGATACGCAGTATTTT	CASQAGVGTDTQYF
TRBV13	TRBJ2-7	NA	NA	TGTGCCAGCAGCGTAACAGGGCCCCTCTACGAGCAGTACTTC	CASSVTGPLYEQYF
TRBV5-4	TRBJ2-7	few	NA	TGTGCCAGCAGCTCCAAAGGCGGTGCGGCCTACGAGCAGTACTTC	CASSSKGGAAYEQYF
TRBV4-1	TRBJ2-1	medium-sized	TRBD2	TGCGCCAGCAGCCAAGAAGGCGCGGGAGCAAACTACAATGAGCAGTTCTTC	CASSQEGAGANYNEQFF
TRBV7-9	TRBJ2-3	NA	TRBD2	TGTGCCAGCAGCAGTCCTCCTTTGCGGGAGGAAAGAGATACGCAGTATTTT	CASSSPPLREERDTQYF
TRBV7-9	TRBJ2-5	NA	NA	TGTGCCAGCAGCCAGGGCCAGGCGGTCGCGGAGACCCAGTACTTC	CASSQGQAVAETQYF
TRBV7-9	TRBJ1-5	NA	NA	TGTGCCAGCAGCTCGACAGGATCCAATCAGCCCCAGCATTTT	CASSSTGSNQPQHF
TRBV2	TRBJ2-7	NA	TRBD2	TGTGCCAGCAGTGAAACTAGCGGGAGGTCCGAGCAGTACTTC	CASSETSGRSEQYF
TRBV29-1	TRBJ1-4	once	NA	TGCAGCGCCAGGGGTGCCATTAATGAAAAACTGTTTTTT	CSARGAINEKLFF